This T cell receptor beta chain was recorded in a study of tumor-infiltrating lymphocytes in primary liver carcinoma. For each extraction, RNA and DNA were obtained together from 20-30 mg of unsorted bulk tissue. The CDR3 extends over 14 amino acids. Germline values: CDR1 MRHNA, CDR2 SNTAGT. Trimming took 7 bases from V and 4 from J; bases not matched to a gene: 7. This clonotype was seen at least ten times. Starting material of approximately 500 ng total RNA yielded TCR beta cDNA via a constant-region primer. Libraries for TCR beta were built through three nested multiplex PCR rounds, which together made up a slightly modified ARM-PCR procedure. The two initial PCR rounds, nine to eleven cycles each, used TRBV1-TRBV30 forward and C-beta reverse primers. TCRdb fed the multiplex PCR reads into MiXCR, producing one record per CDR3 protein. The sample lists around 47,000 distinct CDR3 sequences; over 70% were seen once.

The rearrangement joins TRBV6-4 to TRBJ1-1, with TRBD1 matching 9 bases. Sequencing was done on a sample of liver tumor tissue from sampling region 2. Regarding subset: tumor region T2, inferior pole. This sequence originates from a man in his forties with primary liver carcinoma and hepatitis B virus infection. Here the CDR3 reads CASKQGAASTEAFF. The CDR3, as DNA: TGTGCCAGCAAACAGGGGGCGGCCTCCACTGAAGCTTTCTTT.